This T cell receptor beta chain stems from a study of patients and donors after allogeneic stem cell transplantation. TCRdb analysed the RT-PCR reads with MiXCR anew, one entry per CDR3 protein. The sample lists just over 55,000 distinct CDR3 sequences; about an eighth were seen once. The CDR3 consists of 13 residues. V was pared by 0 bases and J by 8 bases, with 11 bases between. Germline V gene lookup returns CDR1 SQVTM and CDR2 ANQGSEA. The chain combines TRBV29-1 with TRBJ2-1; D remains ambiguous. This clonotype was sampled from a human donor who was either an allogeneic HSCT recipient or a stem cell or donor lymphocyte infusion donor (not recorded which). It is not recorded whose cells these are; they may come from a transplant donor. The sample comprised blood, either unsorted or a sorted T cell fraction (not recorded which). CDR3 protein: CSVEEWSEDEQFF. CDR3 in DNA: TGCAGCGTTGAAGAGTGGAGCGAAGATGAGCAGTTCTTC.